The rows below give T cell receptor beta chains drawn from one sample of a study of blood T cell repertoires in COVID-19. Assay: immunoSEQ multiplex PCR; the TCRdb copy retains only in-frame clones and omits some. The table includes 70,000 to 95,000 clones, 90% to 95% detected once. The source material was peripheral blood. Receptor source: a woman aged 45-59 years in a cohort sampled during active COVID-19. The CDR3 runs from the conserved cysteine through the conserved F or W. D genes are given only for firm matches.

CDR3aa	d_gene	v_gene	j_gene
CASSLGGLENIQYF	-	TRBV5-1	TRBJ2-4
CASSLGILAGNNEQFF	TRBD2	TRBV5-1	TRBJ2-1
CAWMAGQGAYGYTF	TRBD1	TRBV30	TRBJ1-2
CAWSVANSGNTIYF	-	TRBV30	TRBJ1-3
CASSPTSGGAGFQDEQFF	TRBD2	TRBV11-2	TRBJ2-1
CASSRGRGTEAFF	-	TRBV28	TRBJ1-1
CASSGGSSGRAYEQYF	TRBD2	TRBV28	TRBJ2-7
CASSGWSYNEQFF	-	TRBV27	TRBJ2-1
CASSFPTGTGLGSEQFF	TRBD1	TRBV27	TRBJ2-1
CASSGAGTGGEKLFF	TRBD1	TRBV28	TRBJ1-4
CASGGPQPQHF	-	TRBV6-5	TRBJ1-5
CASSRGNEQFF	-	TRBV5-6	TRBJ2-1
CAPVGGKNTEAFF	-	TRBV24-1	TRBJ1-1